A selection of T cell receptor beta chains follows, all from one sample in a study of identical twins. A single record per CDR3 protein comes from TCRdb applying MiXCR to the 5' RACE reads. The profile shows approximately 500,000 distinct CDR3 sequences, 20% to 25% of them singletons. This sample also belongs to another study, concerning T cells expressing NK-cell markers.

Sample: CD4+ T cells sorted from blood. Every receptor here comes from a woman between 18 and 29 years old in good health. Both conserved end residues are part of each CDR3. The D gene is left open where the match is weak. Clone size is not always given. Where it is, it says once, few, many or a class for expanded clones.

clone_size: few
d_call: TRBD1
j_call: TRBJ2-5
v_call: TRBV18
cdr3_nt: TGTGCCAGCTCACCCCGGGACAGGGCTCAAGAGACCCAGTACTTC
cdr3_aa: CASSPRDRAQETQYF

clone_size: many
d_call: -
j_call: TRBJ1-2
v_call: TRBV25-1
cdr3_nt: TGTGCCAGCAGTTTTAACTATGGCTACACCTTC
cdr3_aa: CASSFNYGYTF

clone_size: few
d_call: -
j_call: TRBJ2-2
v_call: TRBV5-1
cdr3_nt: TGCGCCAGCAGCCCCGCGAGGAGTGCCGGGGAGCTGTTTTTT
cdr3_aa: CASSPARSAGELFF

clone_size: few
d_call: -
j_call: TRBJ2-1
v_call: TRBV12-3/TRBV12-4
cdr3_nt: TGTGCCAGCAGTTTTTGGGAGAGCTCCTACAATGAGCAGTTCTTC
cdr3_aa: CASSFWESSYNEQFF

clone_size: -
d_call: -
j_call: TRBJ1-1
v_call: TRBV5-1
cdr3_nt: TGCGCCAGCAGCTGGAGGGCGGTGTCAAACACTGAAGCTTTCTTT
cdr3_aa: CASSWRAVSNTEAFF

clone_size: -
d_call: TRBD2
j_call: TRBJ2-1
v_call: TRBV3-1
cdr3_nt: TGTGCCAGCAGCCAAGAGGGCCTAGCGGTTTACAATGAGCAGTTCTTC
cdr3_aa: CASSQEGLAVYNEQFF

clone_size: -
d_call: -
j_call: TRBJ2-7
v_call: TRBV20-1
cdr3_nt: TGCAGTGCCGGGGGCAACCACTACGAGCAGTACTTC
cdr3_aa: CSAGGNHYEQYF

clone_size: -
d_call: TRBD1
j_call: TRBJ2-7
v_call: TRBV9
cdr3_nt: TGTGCCAGCGGAACCGAGGGACAGGTCTACGAGCAGTACTTC
cdr3_aa: CASGTEGQVYEQYF

clone_size: few
d_call: TRBD1
j_call: TRBJ1-5
v_call: TRBV27
cdr3_nt: TGTGCCAGCAGTGGGATTAAGGGACAGGGGGTTCGGCCCCAGCATTTT
cdr3_aa: CASSGIKGQGVRPQHF

clone_size: few
d_call: TRBD1
j_call: TRBJ1-5
v_call: TRBV12-3/TRBV12-4
cdr3_nt: TGTGCCAGCACGACAGGGGGCTACAATCAGCCCCAGCATTTT
cdr3_aa: CASTTGGYNQPQHF

clone_size: few
d_call: TRBD2
j_call: TRBJ2-7
v_call: TRBV5-1
cdr3_nt: TGCGCCAGCAGCTTGGCGATAGCGGGAGGCGCCGGCGAGCAGTACTTC
cdr3_aa: CASSLAIAGGAGEQYF

clone_size: few
d_call: -
j_call: TRBJ1-5
v_call: TRBV6-5
cdr3_nt: TGTGCCAGCAGTTACAGGGTAGGCAGCAATCAGCCCCAGCATTTT
cdr3_aa: CASSYRVGSNQPQHF

clone_size: once
d_call: -
j_call: TRBJ1-2
v_call: TRBV24-1
cdr3_nt: TGTGCCACCAGTGACCCGAACTATGGCTACACCTTC
cdr3_aa: CATSDPNYGYTF

clone_size: few
d_call: -
j_call: TRBJ1-5
v_call: TRBV5-6
cdr3_nt: TGTGCCAGCAGCTTGGCGGGAGACAGACATAGCAATCAGCCCCAGCATTTT
cdr3_aa: CASSLAGDRHSNQPQHF

clone_size: -
d_call: TRBD1
j_call: TRBJ2-1
v_call: TRBV20-1
cdr3_nt: TGCAGTGCTAGAGTAGCCAGGGGGCGCGGAAATGAGCAGTTCTTC
cdr3_aa: CSARVARGRGNEQFF

clone_size: -
d_call: -
j_call: TRBJ1-1
v_call: TRBV9
cdr3_nt: TGTGCCAGCAGCGCCGCCGCGTTAACTGAAGCTTTCTTT
cdr3_aa: CASSAAALTEAFF